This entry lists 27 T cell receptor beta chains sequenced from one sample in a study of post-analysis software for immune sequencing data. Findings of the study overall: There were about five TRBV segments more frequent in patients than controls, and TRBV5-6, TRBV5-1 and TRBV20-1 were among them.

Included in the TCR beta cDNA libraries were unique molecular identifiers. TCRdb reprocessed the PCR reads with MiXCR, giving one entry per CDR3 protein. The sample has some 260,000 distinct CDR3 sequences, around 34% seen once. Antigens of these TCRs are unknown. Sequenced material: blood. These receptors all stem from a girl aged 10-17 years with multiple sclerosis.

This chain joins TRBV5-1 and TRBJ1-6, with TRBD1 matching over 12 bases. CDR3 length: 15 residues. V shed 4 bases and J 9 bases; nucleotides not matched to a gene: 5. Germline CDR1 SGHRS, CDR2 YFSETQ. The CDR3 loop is CASSPQGQGASPLHF. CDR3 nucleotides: TGCGCCAGCAGCCCTCAGGGACAGGGGGCTTCACCCCTCCACTTT.

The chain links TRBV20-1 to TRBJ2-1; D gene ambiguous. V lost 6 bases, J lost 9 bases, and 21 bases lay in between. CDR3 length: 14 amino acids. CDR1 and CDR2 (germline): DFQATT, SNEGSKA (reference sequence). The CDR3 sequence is CSARPGYPYGEQFF. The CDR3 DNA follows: TGCAGTGCGAGGCCGGGTTACCCTTACGGTGAGCAGTTCTTC.

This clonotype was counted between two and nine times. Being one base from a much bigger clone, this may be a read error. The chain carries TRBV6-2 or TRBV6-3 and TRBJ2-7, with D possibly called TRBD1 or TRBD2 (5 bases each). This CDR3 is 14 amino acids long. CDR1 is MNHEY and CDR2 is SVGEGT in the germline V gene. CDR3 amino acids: CTSSPGRDVFEQYF. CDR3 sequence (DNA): TGTACCAGCAGCCCCGGCAGGGACGTGTTCGAGCAGTACTTC.

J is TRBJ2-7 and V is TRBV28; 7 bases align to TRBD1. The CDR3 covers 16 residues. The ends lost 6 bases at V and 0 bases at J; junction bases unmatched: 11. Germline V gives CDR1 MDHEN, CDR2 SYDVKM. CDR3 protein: CASSPTDRVISYEQYF. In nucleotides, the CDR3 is TGTGCCAGCAGCCCGACCGACAGGGTGATCTCCTACGAGCAGTACTTC.

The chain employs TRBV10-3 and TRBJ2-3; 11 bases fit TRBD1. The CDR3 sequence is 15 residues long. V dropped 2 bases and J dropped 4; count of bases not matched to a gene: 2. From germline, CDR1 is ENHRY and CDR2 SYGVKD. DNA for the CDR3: TGTGCCATCAGTGAGGAGGGACAGGGGGCAGATACGCAGTATTTT. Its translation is CAISEEGQGADTQYF.

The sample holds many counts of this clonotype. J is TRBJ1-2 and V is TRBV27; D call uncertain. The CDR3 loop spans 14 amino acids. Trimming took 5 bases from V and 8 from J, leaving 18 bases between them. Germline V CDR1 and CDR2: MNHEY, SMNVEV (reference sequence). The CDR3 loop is CASSPLGESRGYTF. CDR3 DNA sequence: TGTGCCAGCAGTCCGCTCGGGGAATCTCGGGGCTACACCTTC.

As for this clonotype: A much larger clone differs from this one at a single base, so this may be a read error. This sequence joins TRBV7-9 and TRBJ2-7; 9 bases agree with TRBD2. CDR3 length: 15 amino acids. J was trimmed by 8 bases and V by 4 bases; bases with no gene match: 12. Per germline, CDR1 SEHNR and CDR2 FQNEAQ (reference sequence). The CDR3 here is CASSSPERGVYKQYF. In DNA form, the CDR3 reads TGTGCCAGCAGCTCGCCCGAGCGGGGGGTTTACAAGCAGTACTTC. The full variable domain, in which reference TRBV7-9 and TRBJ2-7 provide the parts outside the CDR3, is DTGVSQNPRHKITKRGQNVTFRCDPISEHNRLYWYRQTLGQGPEFLTYFQNEAQLEKSRLLSDRFSAERPKGSFSTLEIQRTEQGDSAMYLCASSSPERGVYKQYFGPGTRLTVT.

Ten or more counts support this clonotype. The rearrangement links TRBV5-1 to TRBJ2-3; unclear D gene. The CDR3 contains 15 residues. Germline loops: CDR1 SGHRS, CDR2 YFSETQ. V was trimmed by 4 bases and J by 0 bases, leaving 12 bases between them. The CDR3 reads CASSRDGASTDTQYF. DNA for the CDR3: TGCGCCAGCAGCCGTGACGGCGCTAGCACAGATACGCAGTATTTT.

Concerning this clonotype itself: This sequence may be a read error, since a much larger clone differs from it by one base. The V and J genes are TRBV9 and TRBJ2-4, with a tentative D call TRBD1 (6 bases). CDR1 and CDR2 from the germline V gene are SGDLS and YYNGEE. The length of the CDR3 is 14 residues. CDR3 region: CANSEGWGPNIQYF. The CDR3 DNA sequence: TGTGCCAACAGCGAAGGGTGGGGGCCCAACATTCAGTACTTC.

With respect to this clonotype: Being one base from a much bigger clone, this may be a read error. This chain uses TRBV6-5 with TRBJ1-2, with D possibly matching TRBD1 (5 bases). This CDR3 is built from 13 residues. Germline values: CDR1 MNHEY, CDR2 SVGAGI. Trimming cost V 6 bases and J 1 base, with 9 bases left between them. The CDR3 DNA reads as TGTGCCAGCAGCGGGGGAGGTAACTATGGCTACACCTTC. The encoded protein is CASSGGGNYGYTF.

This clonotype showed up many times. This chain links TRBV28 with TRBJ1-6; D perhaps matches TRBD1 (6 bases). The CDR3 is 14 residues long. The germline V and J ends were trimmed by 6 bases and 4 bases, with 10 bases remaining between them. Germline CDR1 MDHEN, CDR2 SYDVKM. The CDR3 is CASSTGPYNSPLHF. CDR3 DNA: TGTGCCAGCAGCACAGGGCCTTATAATTCACCCCTCCACTTT. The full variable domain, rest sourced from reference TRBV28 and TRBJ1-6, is DVKVTQSSRYLVKRTGEKVFLECVQDMDHENMFWYRQDPGLGLRLIYFSYDVKMKEKGDIPEGYSVSREKKERFSLILESASTNQTSMYLCASSTGPYNSPLHFGNGTRLTVT.

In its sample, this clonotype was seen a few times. In nucleotides, the CDR3 is TGTGCCAGCAGCCTCCTTCGGAGTTTGGCTGAGAACACTGAAGCTTTCTTT. It yields the protein CASSLLRSLAENTEAFF. The chain combines TRBV3-1 with TRBJ1-1; D gene unclear. Germline assignment: CDR1 LGHDT and CDR2 YNNKEL (reference sequence). Trimming left V 4 bases short and J 1 base short, with 19 bases between. CDR3 length: 17 amino acids.

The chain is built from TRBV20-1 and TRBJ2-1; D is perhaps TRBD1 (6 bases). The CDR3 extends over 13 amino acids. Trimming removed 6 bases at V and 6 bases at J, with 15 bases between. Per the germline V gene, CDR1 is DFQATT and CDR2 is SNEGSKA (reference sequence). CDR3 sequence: CSAREDRRNEQFF. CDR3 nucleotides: TGCAGTGCCAGGGAAGACAGGCGCAATGAGCAGTTCTTC.

DNA of the CDR3: TGTGCCAGCAGCTTAGTACAGGCAACCTATGGCTACACCTTC. The encoded protein is CASSLVQATYGYTF. The V gene is TRBV7-2, the J gene TRBJ1-2; the D gene is possibly TRBD1 (5 bases). The CDR3 covers 14 residues. CDR1 is SGHTA, CDR2 FQGNSA, per germline. V lost 1 base and J 4 bases, leaving 10 bases between the germline ends.

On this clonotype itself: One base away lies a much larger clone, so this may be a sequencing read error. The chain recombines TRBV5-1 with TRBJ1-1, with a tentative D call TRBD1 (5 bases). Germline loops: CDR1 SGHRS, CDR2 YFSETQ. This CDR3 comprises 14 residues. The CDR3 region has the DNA TGCGCCAGCAGCCCGGGACTCACGAACACTGAAGTTTTCTTT. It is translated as CASSPGLTNTEVFF. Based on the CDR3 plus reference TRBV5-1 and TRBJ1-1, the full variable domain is KAGVTQTPRYLIKTRGQQVTLSCSPISGHRSVSWYQQTPGQGLQFLFEYFSETQRNKGNFPGRFSGRQFSNSRSEMNVSTLELGDSALYLCASSPGLTNTEVFFGQGTRLTVV.

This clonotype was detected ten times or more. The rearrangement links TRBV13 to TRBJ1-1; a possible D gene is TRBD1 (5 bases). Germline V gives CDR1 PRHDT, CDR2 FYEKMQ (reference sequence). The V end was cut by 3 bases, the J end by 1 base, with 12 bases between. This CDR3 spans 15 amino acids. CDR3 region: CASSFFSQGNTEAFF. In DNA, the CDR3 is TGTGCCAGCAGCTTCTTCTCCCAGGGGAACACTGAAGCTTTCTTT.

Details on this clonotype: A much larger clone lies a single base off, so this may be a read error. CDR3 protein: CASSYSKVVNYGYTF. The CDR3 DNA reads as TGTGCCAGCAGTTACTCGAAGGTAGTTAACTATGGCTACACCTTC. This chain uses TRBV6-7 with TRBJ1-2, with D unresolved. TRBV6-7 is recorded as an ORF, its role being uncertain. The V end was cut by 0 bases, the J end by 1 base, with 9 bases between. This CDR3 spans 15 amino acids.

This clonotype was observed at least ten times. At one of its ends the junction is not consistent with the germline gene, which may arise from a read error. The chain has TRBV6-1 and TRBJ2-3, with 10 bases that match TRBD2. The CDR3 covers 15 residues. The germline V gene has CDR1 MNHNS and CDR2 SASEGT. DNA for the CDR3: TGTGCCAGCAGTGACCAGCGGGGGGGCTCAGATACTCAGTATTTT. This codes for CASSDQRGGSDTQYF.

The CDR3 nucleotides are TGCAGCGTTGAAGAGGGAAATACGCAGTATTTT. As protein: CSVEEGNTQYF. The chain recombines TRBV29-1 with TRBJ2-3, with unresolved D. V lost 0 bases to trimming and J lost 7 bases, with 5 bases between them. Germline CDR1 and CDR2: SQVTM and ANQGSEA. The CDR3 has 11 residues.

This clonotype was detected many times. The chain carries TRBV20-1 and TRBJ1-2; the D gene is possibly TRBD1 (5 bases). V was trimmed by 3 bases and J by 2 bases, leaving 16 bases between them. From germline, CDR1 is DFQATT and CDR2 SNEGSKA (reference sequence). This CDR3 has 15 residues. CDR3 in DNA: TGCAGTGCTAGGATTATGCGTCAGGGCAACTATGGCTACACCTTC. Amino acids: CSARIMRQGNYGYTF.

The CDR3 region has the DNA TGTGCCAGCAGTTATATAAGCGGGGCGCAAAACTATGGCTACACCTTC. It specifies CASSYISGAQNYGYTF. The chain combines TRBV6-6 with TRBJ1-2, with a weak D call TRBD1 (5 bases). V was clipped by 3 bases and J by 2 bases, with 16 bases between them. The CDR3 extends over 16 amino acids. In germline, CDR1 is MNHNY, CDR2 SVGAGI (reference sequence).

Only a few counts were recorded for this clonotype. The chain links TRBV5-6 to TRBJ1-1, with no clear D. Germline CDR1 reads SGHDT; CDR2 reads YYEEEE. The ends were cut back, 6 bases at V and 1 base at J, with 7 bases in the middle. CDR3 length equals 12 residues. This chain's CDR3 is CASTSRNTEAFF. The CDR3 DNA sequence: TGTGCCAGCACCTCGCGGAACACTGAAGCTTTCTTT.

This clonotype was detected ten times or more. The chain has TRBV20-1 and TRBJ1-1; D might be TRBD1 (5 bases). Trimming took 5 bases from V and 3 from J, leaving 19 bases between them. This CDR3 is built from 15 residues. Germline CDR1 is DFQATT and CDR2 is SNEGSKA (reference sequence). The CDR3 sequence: CSARPAGNDDTEAFF. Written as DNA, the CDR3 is TGCAGTGCTCGACCGGCAGGGAATGATGACACTGAAGCTTTCTTT.

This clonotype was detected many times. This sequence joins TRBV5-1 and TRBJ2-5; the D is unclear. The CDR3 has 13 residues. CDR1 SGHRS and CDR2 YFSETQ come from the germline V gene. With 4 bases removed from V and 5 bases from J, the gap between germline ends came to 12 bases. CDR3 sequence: CASSLPADETQYF. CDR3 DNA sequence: TGCGCCAGCAGCCTCCCGGCGGACGAGACCCAGTACTTC.

CDR3 bases: TGTGCCAGCAGCTTAGACGTTAGCGCAAACACTGAAGCTTTCTTT. Protein: CASSLDVSANTEAFF. The gene calls are TRBV7-2 and TRBJ1-1; no clear D gene. V was trimmed by 1 base and J by 2 bases, leaving 11 bases between them. The CDR3 runs 15 residues. In germline, CDR1 is SGHTA, CDR2 FQGNSA. The full variable domain, its missing parts supplied by reference TRBV7-2 and TRBJ1-1, is GAGVSQSPSNKVTEKGKDVELRCDPISGHTALYWYRQSLGQGLEFLIYFQGNSAPDKSGLPSDRFSAERTGGSVSTLTIQRTQQEDSAVYLCASSLDVSANTEAFFGQGTRLTVV.

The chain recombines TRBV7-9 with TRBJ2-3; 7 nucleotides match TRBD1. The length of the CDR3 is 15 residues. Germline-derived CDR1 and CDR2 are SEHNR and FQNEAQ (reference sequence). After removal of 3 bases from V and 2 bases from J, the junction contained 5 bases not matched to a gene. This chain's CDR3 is CASSLGDSYTDTQYF. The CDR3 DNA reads TGTGCCAGCAGCTTGGGGGACAGCTACACAGATACGCAGTATTTT.

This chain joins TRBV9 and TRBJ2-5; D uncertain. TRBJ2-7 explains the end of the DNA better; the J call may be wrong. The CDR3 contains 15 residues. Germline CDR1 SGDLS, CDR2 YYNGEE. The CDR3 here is CASSVEGLQTYEQYF. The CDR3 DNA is TGTGCCAGCAGCGTAGAAGGTCTGCAGACCTACGAGCAGTACTTC.